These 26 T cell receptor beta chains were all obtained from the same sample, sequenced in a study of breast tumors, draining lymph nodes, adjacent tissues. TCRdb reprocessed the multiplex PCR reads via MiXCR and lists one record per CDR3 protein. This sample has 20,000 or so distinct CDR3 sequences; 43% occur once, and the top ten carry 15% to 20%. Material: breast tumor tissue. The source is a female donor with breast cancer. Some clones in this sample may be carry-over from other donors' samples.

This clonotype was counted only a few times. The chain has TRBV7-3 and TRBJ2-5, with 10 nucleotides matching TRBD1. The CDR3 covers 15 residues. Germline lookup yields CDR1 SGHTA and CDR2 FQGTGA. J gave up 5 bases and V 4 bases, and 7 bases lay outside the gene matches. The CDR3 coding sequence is TGTGCCAGCAGCTCCACCGGGACAGGGGCGGAGACCCAGTACTTC. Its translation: CASSSTGTGAETQYF.

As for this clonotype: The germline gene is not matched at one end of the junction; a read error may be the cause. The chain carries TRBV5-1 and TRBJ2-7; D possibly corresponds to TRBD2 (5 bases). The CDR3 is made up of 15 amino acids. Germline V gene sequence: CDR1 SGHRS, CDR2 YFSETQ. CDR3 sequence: CASNDCQAVAYEQYF. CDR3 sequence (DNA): TGTGCCAGCAATGACTGCCAAGCGGTTGCCTACGAGCAGTACTTC.

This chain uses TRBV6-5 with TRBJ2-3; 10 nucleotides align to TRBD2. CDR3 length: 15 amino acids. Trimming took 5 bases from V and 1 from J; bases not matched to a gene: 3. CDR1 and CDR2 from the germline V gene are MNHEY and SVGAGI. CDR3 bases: TGTGCCAGCAGTCTAGCGGGAGTGGGCACAGATACGCAGTATTTT. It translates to CASSLAGVGTDTQYF.

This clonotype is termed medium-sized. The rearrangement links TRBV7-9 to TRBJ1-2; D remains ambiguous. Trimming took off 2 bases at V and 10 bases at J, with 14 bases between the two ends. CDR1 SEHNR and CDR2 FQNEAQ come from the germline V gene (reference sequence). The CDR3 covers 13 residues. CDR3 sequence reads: CASSLIEPRDYTF. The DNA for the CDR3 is TGTGCCAGCAGCTTAATAGAGCCCCGTGACTACACCTTC. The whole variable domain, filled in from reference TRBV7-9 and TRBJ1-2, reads DTGVSQNPRHKITKRGQNVTFRCDPISEHNRLYWYRQTLGQGPEFLTYFQNEAQLEKSRLLSDRFSAERPKGSFSTLEIQRTEQGDSAMYLCASSLIEPRDYTFGSGTRLTVV.

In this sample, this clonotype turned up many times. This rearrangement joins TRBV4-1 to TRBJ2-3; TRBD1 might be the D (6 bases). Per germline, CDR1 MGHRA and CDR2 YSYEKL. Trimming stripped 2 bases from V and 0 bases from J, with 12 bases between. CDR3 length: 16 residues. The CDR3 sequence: CASSQSLGASTDTQYF. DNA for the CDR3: TGCGCCAGCAGCCAATCTCTGGGGGCCAGCACAGATACGCAGTATTTT.

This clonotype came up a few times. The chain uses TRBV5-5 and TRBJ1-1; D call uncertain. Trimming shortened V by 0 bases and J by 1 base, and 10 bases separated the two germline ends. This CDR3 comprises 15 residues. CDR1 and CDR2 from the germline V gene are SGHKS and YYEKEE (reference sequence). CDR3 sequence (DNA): TGTGCCAGCAGCTTGGCAACCAGGTCGAACACTGAAGCTTTCTTT. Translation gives CASSLATRSNTEAFF.

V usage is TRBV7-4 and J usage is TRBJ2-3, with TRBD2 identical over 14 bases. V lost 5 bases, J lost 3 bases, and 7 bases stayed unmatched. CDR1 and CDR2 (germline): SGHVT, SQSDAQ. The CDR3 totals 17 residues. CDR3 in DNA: TGTGCCAGCAGCGCGGGACTAGCGGGAGTGAGGACAGATACGCAGTATTTT. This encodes CASSAGLAGVRTDTQYF.

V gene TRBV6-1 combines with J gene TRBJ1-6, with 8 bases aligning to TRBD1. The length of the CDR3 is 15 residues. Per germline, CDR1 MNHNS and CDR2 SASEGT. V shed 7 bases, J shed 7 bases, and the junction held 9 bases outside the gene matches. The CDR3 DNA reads TGTGCCAGCACGGTCGCCGGGACAGGAAATTCACCCCTCCACTTT. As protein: CASTVAGTGNSPLHF.

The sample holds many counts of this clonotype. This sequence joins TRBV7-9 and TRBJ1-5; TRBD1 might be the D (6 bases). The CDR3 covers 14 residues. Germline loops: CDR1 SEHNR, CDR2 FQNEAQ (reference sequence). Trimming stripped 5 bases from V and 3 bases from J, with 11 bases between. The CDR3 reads CASSPDSFNQPQHF. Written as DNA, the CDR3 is TGTGCCAGCAGCCCGGACAGTTTCAATCAGCCCCAGCATTTT.

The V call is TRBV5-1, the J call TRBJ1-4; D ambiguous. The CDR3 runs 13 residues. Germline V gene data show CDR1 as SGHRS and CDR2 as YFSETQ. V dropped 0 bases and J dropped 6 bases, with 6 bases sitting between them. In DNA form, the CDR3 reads TGCGCCAGCAGCTTGGACGCCGATGAAAAACTGTTTTTT. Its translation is CASSLDADEKLFF. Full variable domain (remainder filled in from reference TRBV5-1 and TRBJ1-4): KAGVTQTPRYLIKTRGQQVTLSCSPISGHRSVSWYQQTPGQGLQFLFEYFSETQRNKGNFPGRFSGRQFSNSRSEMNVSTLELGDSALYLCASSLDADEKLFFGSGTQLSVL.

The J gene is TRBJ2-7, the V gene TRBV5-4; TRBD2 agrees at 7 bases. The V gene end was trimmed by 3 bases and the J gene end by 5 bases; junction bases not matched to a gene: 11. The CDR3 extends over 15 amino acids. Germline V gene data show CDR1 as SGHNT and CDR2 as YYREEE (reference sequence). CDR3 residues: CASSWGTTGRNEQYF. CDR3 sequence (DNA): TGTGCCAGCAGCTGGGGGACTACCGGGAGAAACGAGCAGTACTTC.

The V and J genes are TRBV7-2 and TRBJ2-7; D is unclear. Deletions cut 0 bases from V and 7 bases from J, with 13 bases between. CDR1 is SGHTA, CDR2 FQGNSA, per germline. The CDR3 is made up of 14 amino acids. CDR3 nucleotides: TGTGCCAGCAGCTTAGCCACCACAATCGGGGAGCAGTACGTC. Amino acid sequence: CASSLATTIGEQYV.

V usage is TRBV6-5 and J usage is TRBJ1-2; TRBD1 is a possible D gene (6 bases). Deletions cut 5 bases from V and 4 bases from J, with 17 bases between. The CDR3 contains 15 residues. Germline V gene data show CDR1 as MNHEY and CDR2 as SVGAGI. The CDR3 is CASSHRDTAFYGYTF. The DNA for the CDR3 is TGTGCCAGCAGTCACCGGGACACCGCTTTCTATGGCTACACCTTC.

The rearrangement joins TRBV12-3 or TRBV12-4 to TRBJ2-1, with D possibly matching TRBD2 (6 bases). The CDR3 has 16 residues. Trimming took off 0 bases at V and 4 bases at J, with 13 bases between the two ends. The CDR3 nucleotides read TGTGCCAGCAGTTTAGCGGACGGGGGAGATTACAATGAGCAGTTCTTC. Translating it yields CASSLADGGDYNEQFF.

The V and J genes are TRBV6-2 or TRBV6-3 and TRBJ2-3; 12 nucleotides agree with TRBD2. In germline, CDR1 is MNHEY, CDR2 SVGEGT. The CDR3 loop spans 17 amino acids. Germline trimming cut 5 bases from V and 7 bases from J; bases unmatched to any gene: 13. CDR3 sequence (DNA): TGTGCCAGCAGTCACCCCACTAGCGGGGGGATTGAAAATACGCAGTATTTT. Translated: CASSHPTSGGIENTQYF.

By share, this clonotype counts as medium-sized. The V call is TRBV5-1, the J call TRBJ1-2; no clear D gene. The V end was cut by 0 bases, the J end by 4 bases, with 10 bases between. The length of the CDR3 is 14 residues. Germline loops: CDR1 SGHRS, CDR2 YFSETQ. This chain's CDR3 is CASSLDGVSYGYTF. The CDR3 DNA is TGCGCCAGCAGCTTGGATGGAGTAAGCTATGGCTACACCTTC.

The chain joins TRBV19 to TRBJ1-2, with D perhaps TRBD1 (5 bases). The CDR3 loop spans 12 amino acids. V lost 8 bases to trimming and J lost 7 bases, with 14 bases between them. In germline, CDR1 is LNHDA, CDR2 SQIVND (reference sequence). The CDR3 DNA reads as TGTGCCAGTTCTCACCAGAGGGGTGGCTACACCTTC. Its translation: CASSHQRGGYTF.

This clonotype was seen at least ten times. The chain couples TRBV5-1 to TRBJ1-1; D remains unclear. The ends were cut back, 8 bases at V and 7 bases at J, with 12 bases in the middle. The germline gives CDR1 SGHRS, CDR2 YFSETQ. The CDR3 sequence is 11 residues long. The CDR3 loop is CASKEGSEAFF. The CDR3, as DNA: TGCGCCAGTAAGGAAGGGAGTGAAGCTTTCTTT.

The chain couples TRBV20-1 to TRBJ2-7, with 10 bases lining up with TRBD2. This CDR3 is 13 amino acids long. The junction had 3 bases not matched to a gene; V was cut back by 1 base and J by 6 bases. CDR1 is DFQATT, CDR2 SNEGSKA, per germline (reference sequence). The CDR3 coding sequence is TGCAGTGCTAGAGCCGGGACTAGCGCCGAGCAGTACTTC. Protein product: CSARAGTSAEQYF.

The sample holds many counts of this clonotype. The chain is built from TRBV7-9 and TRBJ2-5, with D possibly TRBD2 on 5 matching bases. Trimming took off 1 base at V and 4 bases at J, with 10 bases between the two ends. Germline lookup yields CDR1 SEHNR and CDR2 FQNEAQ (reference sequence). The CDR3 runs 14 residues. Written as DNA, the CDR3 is TGTGCCAGCAGCTTAGGTGGGAGTCGAGAGACCCAGTACTTC. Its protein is CASSLGGSRETQYF.

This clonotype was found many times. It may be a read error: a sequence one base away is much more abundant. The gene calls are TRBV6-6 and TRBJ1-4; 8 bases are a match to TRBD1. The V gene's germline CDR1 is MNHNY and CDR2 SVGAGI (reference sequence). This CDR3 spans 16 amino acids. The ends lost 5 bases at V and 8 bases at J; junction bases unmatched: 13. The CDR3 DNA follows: TGTGCCAGCAGTCACCTGACAGGGGTAACAGGGGAAAAACTGTTTTTT. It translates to CASSHLTGVTGEKLFF.

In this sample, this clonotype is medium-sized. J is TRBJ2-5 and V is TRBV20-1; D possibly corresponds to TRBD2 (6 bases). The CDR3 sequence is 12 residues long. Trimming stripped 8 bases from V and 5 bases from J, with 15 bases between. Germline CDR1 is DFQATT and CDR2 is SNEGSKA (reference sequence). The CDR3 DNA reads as TGCAGTCTCCGGAGGGGACGGGAGACCCAGTACTTC. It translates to CSLRRGRETQYF.

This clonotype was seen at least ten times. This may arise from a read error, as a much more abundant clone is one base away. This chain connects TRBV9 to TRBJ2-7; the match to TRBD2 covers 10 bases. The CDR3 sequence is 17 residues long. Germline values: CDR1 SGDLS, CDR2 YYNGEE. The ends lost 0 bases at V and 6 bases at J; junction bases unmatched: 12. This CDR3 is CASSVGLTASGSPEQYF. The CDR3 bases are TGTGCCAGCAGCGTAGGTTTAACGGCTAGCGGGAGTCCCGAGCAGTACTTC.

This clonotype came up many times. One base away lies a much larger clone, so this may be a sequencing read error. The CDR3 DNA is TGTGCCAGCAGCTTACATAAGGGGGAAAATGGCTACACCTTC. Residues: CASSLHKGENGYTF. V gene TRBV13 combines with J gene TRBJ1-2, with a possible D match to TRBD1 (6 bases). Trimming cost V 2 bases and J 6 bases, with 13 bases left between them. Germline V gene lookup returns CDR1 PRHDT and CDR2 FYEKMQ (reference sequence). The CDR3 is 14 residues long.

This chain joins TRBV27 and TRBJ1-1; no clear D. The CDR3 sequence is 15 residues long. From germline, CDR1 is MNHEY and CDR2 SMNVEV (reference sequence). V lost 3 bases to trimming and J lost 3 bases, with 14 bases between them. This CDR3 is CASSFVTRLDTEAFF. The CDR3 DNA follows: TGTGCCAGCAGTTTCGTGACAAGACTAGACACTGAAGCTTTCTTT.

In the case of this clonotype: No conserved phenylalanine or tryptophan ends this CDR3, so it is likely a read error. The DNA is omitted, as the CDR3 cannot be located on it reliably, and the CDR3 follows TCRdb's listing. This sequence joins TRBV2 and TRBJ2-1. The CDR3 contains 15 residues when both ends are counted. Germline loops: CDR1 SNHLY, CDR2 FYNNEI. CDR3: CASSDWGISYNEHFC.